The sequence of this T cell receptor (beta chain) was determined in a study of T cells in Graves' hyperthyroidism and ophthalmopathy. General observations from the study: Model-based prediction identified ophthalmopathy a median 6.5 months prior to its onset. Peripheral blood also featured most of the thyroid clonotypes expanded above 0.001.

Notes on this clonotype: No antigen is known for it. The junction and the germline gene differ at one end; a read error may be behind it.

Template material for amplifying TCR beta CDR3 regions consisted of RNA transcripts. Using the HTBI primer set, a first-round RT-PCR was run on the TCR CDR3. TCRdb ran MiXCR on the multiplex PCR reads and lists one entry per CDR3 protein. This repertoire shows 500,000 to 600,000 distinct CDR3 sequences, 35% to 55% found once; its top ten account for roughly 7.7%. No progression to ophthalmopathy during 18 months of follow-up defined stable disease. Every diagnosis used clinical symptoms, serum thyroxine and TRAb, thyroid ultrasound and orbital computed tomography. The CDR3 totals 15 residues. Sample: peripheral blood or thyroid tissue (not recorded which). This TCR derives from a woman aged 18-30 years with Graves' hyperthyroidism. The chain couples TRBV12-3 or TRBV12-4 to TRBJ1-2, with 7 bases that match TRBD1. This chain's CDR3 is CATSDYRQGSTGYTF. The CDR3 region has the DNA TGTGCCACCAGTGATTATCGACAGGGATCTACAGGCTACACCTTC.